What follows is one T cell receptor (beta chain) and its context. The data are from a study of cytotoxic CD8 clonotypes in ibrutinib-treated CLL. The V end lost 3 bases, the J end lost 3 bases, and 6 bases lay between the germline ends. Germline V gives CDR1 MNHEY, CDR2 SMNVEV (reference sequence). CDR3 size: 12 residues. The repertoire was sequenced with immunoSEQ multiplex PCR; TCRdb's copy has only in-frame clones and lacks some. Here the sample spans fewer than 150,000 clones, roughly 84% being singletons. Sequencing was performed on PBMCs, taken after 24 months of ibrutinib treatment. V and J are TRBV27 and TRBJ2-7; no clear D. The source is a human donor with chronic lymphocytic leukemia. CDR3 bases: TGTGCCAGCAGTTTTTCCGGCTACGAGCAGTACTTC. Residues: CASSFSGYEQYF.